This TCR beta chain was recorded in a study of T cell changes during pregnancy in multiple sclerosis. Produced via immunoSEQ multiplex PCR; TCRdb's table is partial and in-frame only. The table records about 89,000 clones, 94% of them present only once. The CDR3 has 15 amino acids. Germline CDR1 is MNHEY and CDR2 is SVGAGI. With V trimmed by 6 bases and J by 1 base, 7 bases remained unmatched. This TCR was recovered from a female donor in good health, enrolled as a control in a pregnancy study. This sequence joins TRBV6-5 and TRBJ2-7, with 9 bases fitting TRBD2. Sequences were derived from peripheral blood, sampled after pregnancy. In DNA, the CDR3 is TGTGCCAGCAGGGAGACTAGCGGCCGATCCTACGAGCAGTACTTC. Translating gives CASRETSGRSYEQYF.